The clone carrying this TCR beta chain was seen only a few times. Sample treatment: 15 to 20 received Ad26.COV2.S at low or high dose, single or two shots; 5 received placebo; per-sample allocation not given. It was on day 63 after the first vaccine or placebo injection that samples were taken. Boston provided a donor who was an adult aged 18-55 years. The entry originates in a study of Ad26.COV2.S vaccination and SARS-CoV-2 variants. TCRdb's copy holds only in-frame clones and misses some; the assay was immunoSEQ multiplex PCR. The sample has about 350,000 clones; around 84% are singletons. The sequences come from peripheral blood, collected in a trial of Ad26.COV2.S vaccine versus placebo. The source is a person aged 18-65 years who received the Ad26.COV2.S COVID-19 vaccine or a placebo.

The CDR3 region has the DNA TGTGCCAGCTCACCTGGGACTGAGAGTGGTACTTTCTTT. The encoded protein is CASSPGTESGTFF. J is TRBJ1-1 and V is TRBV18; the D gene is possibly TRBD1 (5 bases). Trimming took off 3 bases at V and 12 bases at J, with 17 bases between the two ends. Germline CDR1 and CDR2: KGHSH and LQKENI. CDR3 size: 13 residues. Filled out from reference TRBV18 and TRBJ1-1, the complete variable domain reads NAGVMQNPRHLVRRRGQEARLRCSPMKGHSHVYWYRQLPEEGLKFMVYLQKENIIDESGMPKERFSAEFPKEGPSILRIQQVVRGDSAAYFCASSPGTESGTFFGQGTRLTVV.